Listed here are 32 T cell receptor beta chains from one sample, sequenced in a study of blood T cells in healthy people across ages. A J-beta primer mix and a sample-barcoded 5' primer were used in a second PCR of roughly 6 to 11 cycles. TCRdb analysed the 5' RACE reads with MiXCR anew, one entry per CDR3 protein. The sample includes over 1.5 million distinct CDR3 sequences, around 48% seen only once; the top ten take less than 2.5%. Material for sequencing was blood. Receptor source: a middle-aged woman in good health.

This clonotype was seen more than once but under ten times. V gene TRBV15 combines with J gene TRBJ2-7; D is possibly TRBD1 (6 bases). The length of the CDR3 is 19 residues. CDR1 is LNHNV and CDR2 is YYDKDF in the germline V gene (reference sequence). Trimming left V 4 bases short and J 0 bases short, with 25 bases between. The CDR3 loop reads CATSTSNSQGPLSSYEQYF. In DNA form, the CDR3 reads TGTGCCACCAGCACCTCGAACAGCCAGGGGCCGCTAAGCTCCTACGAGCAGTACTTC.

This chain links TRBV4-1 with TRBJ2-7, with 10 bases fitting TRBD2. CDR1 MGHRA and CDR2 YSYEKL come from the germline V gene. This CDR3 is 16 amino acids long. The V and J ends lost 1 base and 4 bases, in that order; junction bases with no gene match: 7. This CDR3 is CASSQVLAGAIYEQYF. DNA for the CDR3: TGCGCCAGCAGCCAAGTTCTAGCGGGGGCGATATACGAGCAGTACTTC.

The V gene is TRBV20-1, the J gene TRBJ2-7, with D hard to call. The germline gives CDR1 DFQATT, CDR2 SNEGSKA (reference sequence). This CDR3 region has 14 residues. Trimming cost V 0 bases and J 3 bases, with 12 bases left between them. CDR3 in amino acids: CSARDFDVLYEQYF. CDR3 sequence (DNA): TGCAGTGCTAGAGATTTCGATGTCCTCTACGAGCAGTACTTC.

The chain has TRBV7-8 and TRBJ1-6; no reliable D call. CDR1 is SGHVS, CDR2 FQNEAQ, per germline. Trimming removed 6 bases at V and 7 bases at J, with 16 bases between. The CDR3 has 15 residues. This CDR3 is CASRMEAQRNSPLHF. CDR3 nucleotide sequence: TGTGCCAGCAGGATGGAAGCACAACGCAATTCACCCCTCCACTTT.

The chain is built from TRBV7-9 and TRBJ1-2, with D possibly TRBD1 on 6 matching bases. Germline V CDR1 and CDR2: SEHNR, FQNEAQ (reference sequence). With 5 bases removed from V and 4 bases from J, the gap between germline ends came to 14 bases. The CDR3 contains 14 residues. CDR3: CASSAGVGVYGYTF. The CDR3 DNA reads TGTGCCAGCAGCGCAGGGGTGGGGGTCTATGGCTACACCTTC. The full variable domain, with the rest looked up from reference TRBV7-9 and TRBJ1-2, is DTGVSQNPRHKITKRGQNVTFRCDPISEHNRLYWYRQTLGQGPEFLTYFQNEAQLEKSRLLSDRFSAERPKGSFSTLEIQRTEQGDSAMYLCASSAGVGVYGYTFGSGTRLTVV.

V gene TRBV4-3 combines with J gene TRBJ2-1, with D possibly being TRBD2 (6 bases). The V gene lost 2 bases and the J gene lost 9 bases, with 11 bases spanning the gap. The CDR3 spans 13 residues. Germline V gene data show CDR1 as LGHNA and CDR2 as YSLEER. The CDR3 spells CASSQRRGGEQFF. DNA of the CDR3: TGCGCCAGCAGCCAACGGCGGGGCGGTGAGCAGTTCTTC.

A few counts support this clonotype. The V call is TRBV12-3 or TRBV12-4, the J call TRBJ1-2; D possibly corresponds to TRBD1 (6 bases). The V and J ends lost 6 bases and 8 bases respectively, with 19 bases between them. The CDR3 sequence is 14 residues long. CDR3 coding DNA: TGTGCCAGCAGCCTAGGGCCTCGGGGGCTCGGCTACACCTTC. Amino acids: CASSLGPRGLGYTF.

The chain uses TRBV7-6 and TRBJ2-1; D may correspond to TRBD1 or TRBD2 (5 bases each). Looked up from germline, CDR1 is SGHVS and CDR2 is FNYEAQ. V lost 4 bases, J lost 6 bases, and 16 bases lay in between. The CDR3 has 15 residues. CDR3 sequence reads: CASSSRSGAPNEQFF. The DNA for the CDR3 is TGTGCCAGCAGCTCACGATCCGGGGCCCCCAATGAGCAGTTCTTC.

On this clonotype: A much bigger clone sits one base away, suggesting this may be a read error. The chain carries TRBV10-3 and TRBJ2-1; D may match TRBD1 or TRBD2 (5 bases each). This CDR3 is built from 14 residues. The germline V and J ends were trimmed by 2 bases and 8 bases, with 13 bases remaining between them. Germline CDR1 is ENHRY and CDR2 is SYGVKD. The CDR3 is CAISEGTRSDEQFF. The CDR3 region has the DNA TGTGCCATCAGTGAGGGGACGCGCTCCGATGAGCAGTTCTTC.

The V gene is TRBV28, the J gene TRBJ2-1; D call uncertain. V shed 5 bases and J shed 0 bases, with 14 bases lying between them. From germline, CDR1 is MDHEN and CDR2 SYDVKM. The CDR3 runs to 16 residues. The CDR3 spells CASSSPQEYSYNEQFF. Here the CDR3 DNA reads TGTGCCAGCAGTAGCCCGCAGGAATACTCCTACAATGAGCAGTTCTTC.

This rearrangement joins TRBV29-1 to TRBJ2-7, with a tentative D call TRBD2 (6 bases). V lost 1 base and J 1 base, leaving 17 bases between the germline ends. Germline CDR1 SQVTM, CDR2 ANQGSEA. The CDR3 length is 16 residues. The CDR3 nucleotides read TGCAGCGTTGAAGGGGGCGGGACCGAGGTGTCCTACGAGCAGTACTTC. Residues: CSVEGGGTEVSYEQYF.

This clonotype has just a few counts. The chain links TRBV20-1 to TRBJ2-5, with 9 bases that match TRBD2. V dropped 5 bases and J dropped 3; count of bases not matched to a gene: 25. Germline loops: CDR1 DFQATT, CDR2 SNEGSKA (reference sequence). The CDR3 is 20 amino acids. CDR3 sequence: CSAPTSTGRVAGAHEETQYF. For the CDR3, the DNA is TGCAGTGCTCCCACTTCGACAGGGAGGGTAGCGGGGGCCCATGAAGAGACCCAGTACTTC.

The chain links TRBV7-2 to TRBJ2-1; 9 nucleotides line up with TRBD1. Germline V CDR1 and CDR2: SGHTA, FQGNSA. The length of the CDR3 is 16 residues. Trimming at V came to 2 bases and at J to 4 bases, leaving 6 bases not matched to a gene. CDR3 residues: CASSLRKTGGYNEQFF. The CDR3 coding sequence is TGTGCCAGCAGCTTACGGAAGACAGGGGGTTACAATGAGCAGTTCTTC.

As regards this clonotype: The junction departs from the called germline gene at one end, perhaps through a read error. The chain employs TRBV20-1 and TRBJ2-3, with 11 bases aligning to TRBD2. CDR1 is DFQATT and CDR2 is SNEGSKA in the germline V gene (reference sequence). The CDR3 consists of 16 residues. The CDR3 sequence is CSTRGTSGPSTDTQYF. The CDR3 bases are TGCAGTACTAGAGGGACTAGCGGACCTAGCACAGATACGCAGTATTTT.

The chain joins TRBV5-5 to TRBJ2-3; tentative D call: TRBD2 (6 bases). The CDR3 has 16 amino acids. Deletions cut 4 bases from V and 1 base from J, with 16 bases between. The germline CDR1 and CDR2 sequences are SGHKS and YYEKEE (reference sequence). CDR3 sequence: CASSEDLWGGTDTQYF. The CDR3 DNA reads as TGTGCCAGCAGCGAAGACCTTTGGGGGGGCACAGATACGCAGTATTTT.

J is TRBJ1-1 and V is TRBV7-6; 7 bases agree with TRBD1. Losses at the gene ends were 5 bases for V and 3 bases for J; bases not matched to a gene: 9. This CDR3 contains 15 residues. In germline, CDR1 is SGHVS, CDR2 FNYEAQ. CDR3 amino acids: CASSLPQGTYTEAFF. CDR3 DNA sequence: TGTGCCAGCAGCCTACCACAGGGGACGTACACTGAAGCTTTCTTT.

This chain links TRBV6-2 or TRBV6-3 with TRBJ2-1; TRBD2 aligns across 10 bases. Per the germline V gene, CDR1 is MNHEY and CDR2 is SVGEGT. The CDR3 loop spans 22 amino acids. The junction had 21 bases not matched to a gene; V was cut back by 0 bases and J by 4 bases. The CDR3 protein is CASSYSRGTSVPNAFFYNEQFF. The CDR3 DNA is TGTGCCAGCAGTTACTCCCGTGGGACTAGCGTCCCCAATGCGTTTTTTTACAATGAGCAGTTCTTC.

This clonotype appeared a few times. This CDR3 is CSVGWQLSYEQYF. Here the CDR3 DNA reads TGCAGCGTTGGCTGGCAGCTTTCTTACGAGCAGTACTTC. The V gene is TRBV29-1, the J gene TRBJ2-7, with no clear D. Germline CDR1 SQVTM, CDR2 ANQGSEA. The CDR3 has 13 residues. With 4 bases removed from V and 4 bases from J, the gap between germline ends came to 14 bases.

J is TRBJ2-5 and V is TRBV20-1; D gene ambiguous. The CDR3 contains 12 residues. Germline CDR1 is DFQATT and CDR2 is SNEGSKA (reference sequence). V shed 6 bases and J shed 5 bases, with 13 bases lying between them. The CDR3 spells CSASFGFETQYF. DNA of the CDR3: TGCAGTGCATCGTTCGGGTTTGAGACCCAGTACTTC.

Points on this clonotype: Germline and junction disagree at one end, which may indicate a read error. CDR3 coding DNA: TGTGCCAGCAGGGCCGGGACGCCCTATGGCCACACCTTC. Translated, it gives CASRAGTPYGHTF. The chain combines TRBV7-2 with TRBJ1-2; D is possibly TRBD1 (5 bases). Germline V CDR1 and CDR2: SGHTA, FQGNSA. The CDR3 contains 13 residues.

J is TRBJ1-2 and V is TRBV6-2 or TRBV6-3; 8 bases are shared with TRBD1. Germline lookup yields CDR1 MNHEY and CDR2 SVGEGT. There are 15 residues in the CDR3. Germline trimming cut 4 bases from V and 4 bases from J; bases unmatched to any gene: 8. As DNA, the CDR3 is TGTGCCAGCAGTTCGGACAGGGAAAGTGTCTATGGCTACACCTTC. This gives the protein CASSSDRESVYGYTF.

Note on this clonotype: An end of the junction differs from the germline gene, which may be a read error. V and J are TRBV7-9 and TRBJ2-3; no firm D call. The CDR3 extends over 16 amino acids. Germline CDR1 reads SEHNR; CDR2 reads FQNEAQ (reference sequence). The CDR3 DNA reads TGTGCCAACAGCCTGGACGCCGCCTCTAGCACAGATACGCAGTATTTT. This codes for CANSLDAASSTDTQYF.

The chain links TRBV5-6 to TRBJ2-4, with a tentative D call TRBD2 (6 bases). Germline loops: CDR1 SGHDT, CDR2 YYEEEE. V was clipped by 2 bases and J by 0 bases, with 9 bases between them. This CDR3 comprises 15 residues. CDR3 in DNA: TGTGCCAGCAGCTTAAGGGAGGCAGCCAAAAACATTCAGTACTTC. This codes for CASSLREAAKNIQYF.

The chain joins TRBV2 to TRBJ2-4; tentative D call: TRBD2 (6 bases). V was cut by 6 bases and J by 9 bases, with 12 bases left in between. CDR1 and CDR2 (germline): SNHLY, FYNNEI. The CDR3 spans 12 residues. CDR3 residues: CASRRDSSIQYF. The CDR3 DNA reads TGTGCCAGCAGAAGGGACTCGAGCATTCAGTACTTC.

V and J are TRBV7-2 and TRBJ2-5; D ambiguous. V gave up 5 bases and J gave up 4 bases, with 17 bases separating them. This CDR3 comprises 15 residues. Germline V gene sequence: CDR1 SGHTA, CDR2 FQGNSA. This CDR3 is CASSPESGLVETQYF. The CDR3 coding sequence is TGTGCCAGCAGCCCCGAGTCGGGCCTAGTAGAGACCCAGTACTTC.

This clonotype came up many times. The chain uses TRBV5-1 and TRBJ2-6, with a possible D match to TRBD2 (5 bases). V lost 0 bases to trimming and J lost 0 bases, with 7 bases between them. Germline values: CDR1 SGHRS, CDR2 YFSETQ. This CDR3 is built from 16 residues. The CDR3 here is CASSLVGSSGANVLTF. For the CDR3, the DNA is TGCGCCAGCAGCTTGGTTGGGAGCTCTGGGGCCAACGTCCTGACTTTC. Combining the CDR3 with reference TRBV5-1 and TRBJ2-6 gives the whole variable domain KAGVTQTPRYLIKTRGQQVTLSCSPISGHRSVSWYQQTPGQGLQFLFEYFSETQRNKGNFPGRFSGRQFSNSRSEMNVSTLELGDSALYLCASSLVGSSGANVLTFGAGSRLTVL.

V usage is TRBV20-1 and J usage is TRBJ1-1; TRBD1 matches 11 bases. CDR1 and CDR2 (germline): DFQATT, SNEGSKA (reference sequence). Trimming removed 5 bases from V and 6 bases from J; junction bases left unmatched: 11. The CDR3 covers 15 residues. CDR3 coding DNA: TGCAGTGCTCCGGGACAGGGGGTAGATTCCGCTGAAGCTTTCTTT. This encodes CSAPGQGVDSAEAFF.

The chain is built from TRBV7-9 and TRBJ1-6, with TRBD1 matching over 7 bases. Germline V gene lookup returns CDR1 SEHNR and CDR2 FQNEAQ (reference sequence). J was trimmed by 10 bases and V by 8 bases; bases with no gene match: 11. The CDR3 has 14 residues. The DNA for the CDR3 is TGTGCCAGCGCAAAGACAGGGCTTGGCTCACCCCTCCACTTT. Its translation is CASAKTGLGSPLHF.

In regard to this clonotype: An end of the junction does not agree with germline; a read error may underlie this. The chain uses TRBV14 and TRBJ1-1; D not resolved. The CDR3 consists of 15 residues. The germline V gene encodes CDR1 SGHDN and CDR2 FVKESK. The CDR3 reads CASSQKRVPTSEAFF. The DNA for the CDR3 is TGTGCTAGCAGCCAGAAGAGGGTCCCGACCTCTGAAGCTTTCTTT.

This clonotype was counted only a few times. The rearrangement links TRBV6-2 or TRBV6-3 to TRBJ2-1; 11 nucleotides agree with TRBD2. CDR1 MNHEY and CDR2 SVGEGT come from the germline V gene. The CDR3 has 15 residues. Losses at the gene ends were 7 bases for V and 7 bases for J; bases not matched to a gene: 9. CDR3 sequence reads: CASTQGASGGNEQFF. CDR3 DNA: TGTGCCAGCACCCAGGGGGCTAGCGGGGGGAATGAGCAGTTCTTC.

The chain joins TRBV20-1 to TRBJ1-5; no clear D gene. V was cut by 1 base and J by 2 bases, with 12 bases left in between. CDR1 is DFQATT and CDR2 is SNEGSKA in the germline V gene (reference sequence). The CDR3 contains 15 residues. CDR3 residues: CSARVKEFGNQPQHF. CDR3 coding DNA: TGCAGTGCTAGAGTCAAGGAATTTGGCAATCAGCCCCAGCATTTT.

This clonotype was recorded a few times. The chain uses TRBV24-1 and TRBJ2-1; D may match TRBD1 or TRBD2 (5 bases each). This CDR3 has 12 residues. The ends were cut back, 7 bases at V and 15 bases at J, with 18 bases in the middle. Germline V gene sequence: CDR1 KGHDR, CDR2 SFDVKD. The DNA of the CDR3 is TGTGCCACCAGAGACAGACCAGGGAGCACGTTCTTC. Translated, it gives CATRDRPGSTFF.